Included here is one T cell receptor (beta chain) sequence, with context. This entry belongs to a study of T cell changes during pregnancy in multiple sclerosis. Generated by immunoSEQ multiplex PCR, the TCRdb table keeps only in-frame clones and is missing some. The data show some 16,000 clones, roughly 80% seen once. Germline values: CDR1 MGHRA, CDR2 YSYEKL. V was cut by 5 bases and J by 6 bases, with 10 bases left in between. The CDR3 covers 12 residues. The rearrangement links TRBV4-1 to TRBJ1-1, with TRBD1 as a possible D gene (5 bases). The receptor was derived from a female donor in good health, enrolled as a control in a pregnancy study. Sequencing used CD8+ T cells from peripheral blood mononuclear cells, obtained after pregnancy. Here the CDR3 reads CASSSDSSEAFF. CDR3 bases: TGCGCCAGCAGCAGCGACAGCTCTGAAGCTTTCTTT.